Each of the 30 T cell receptor beta chains below was sequenced from the same sample in a study of early T cells in non-severe SARS-CoV-2 infection. TCRdb re-called the 5' RACE reads through MiXCR, storing one row per CDR3 protein. Of about 64,000 distinct CDR3 sequences listed, roughly 13% are singletons. Material: whole blood, obtained at baseline. The source of these receptors is an adult who was a healthcare worker with PCR-confirmed SARS-CoV-2 infection or an uninfected control (not recorded which).

This clonotype was counted between two and nine times. The genes are TRBV28 and TRBJ1-6; TRBD1 might be the D (5 bases). This CDR3 contains 15 residues. V lost 7 bases to trimming and J lost 7 bases, with 17 bases between them. Germline assignment: CDR1 MDHEN and CDR2 SYDVKM. CDR3 nucleotide sequence: TGTGCCAGCACCCCTTCAGGGTTAGGGAATTCACCCCTCCACTTT. Protein product: CASTPSGLGNSPLHF.

The chain uses TRBV16 and TRBJ1-1; no clear D. The CDR3 runs 13 residues. Germline V gene data show CDR1 as KGHSY and CDR2 as FQNENV. The V end was cut by 8 bases, the J end by 1 base, with 11 bases between. CDR3 DNA: TGTGCCAGCTCACGAATCCCGAACACTGAAGCTTTCTTT. Its protein is CASSRIPNTEAFF.

This chain uses TRBV7-2 with TRBJ2-3; TRBD2 matches at 10 bases. This CDR3 spans 16 amino acids. V lost 5 bases and J lost 0; bases outside the gene matches: 5. Germline V gene data show CDR1 as SGHTA and CDR2 as FQGNSA. CDR3 protein: CASSVRLAGSTDTQYF. CDR3 DNA: TGTGCCAGCAGCGTGCGACTAGCGGGTAGCACAGATACGCAGTATTTT.

V usage is TRBV4-3 and J usage is TRBJ1-2; D unresolved. Trimming took 0 bases from V and 2 from J, leaving 7 bases between them. The CDR3 length is 14 residues. Per the germline V gene, CDR1 is LGHNA and CDR2 is YSLEER. Here the CDR3 reads CASSQESGNYGYTF. CDR3 nucleotide sequence: TGCGCCAGCAGCCAAGAATCCGGGAACTATGGCTACACCTTC.

With respect to this clonotype: Compared with germline, one end of the junction differs, possibly owing to a read error. The genes are TRBV4-3 and TRBJ1-4, with D unclear. Germline assignment: CDR1 LGHNA and CDR2 YSLEER. The CDR3 totals 14 residues. This CDR3 reads CASSKEWQNEKLFF. The CDR3, as DNA: TGCGCCAGCAGCAAAGAGTGGCAAAATGAAAAACTGTTTTTT.

Ten or more counts support this clonotype. The chain uses TRBV6-2 or TRBV6-3 and TRBJ1-1, with no clear D. Trimming took 6 bases from V and 8 from J, leaving 13 bases between them. This CDR3 is built from 12 residues. Germline assignment: CDR1 MNHEY and CDR2 SVGEGT. CDR3 nucleotide sequence: TGTGCCAGCAGGGGAGACGGCCGGGAAGCTTTCTTT. Encoded protein: CASRGDGREAFF.

The V gene is TRBV7-2, the J gene TRBJ1-1; D is ambiguous. Trimming cost V 7 bases and J 1 base, with 13 bases left between them. The CDR3 extends over 14 amino acids. CDR1 SGHTA and CDR2 FQGNSA come from the germline V gene. CDR3 amino acids: CASTTEVENTEAFF. The DNA for the CDR3 is TGTGCCAGCACTACCGAGGTAGAGAACACTGAAGCTTTCTTT.

The rearrangement joins TRBV11-2 to TRBJ2-7, with 8 bases identical to TRBD2. The CDR3 consists of 13 residues. The ends lost 5 bases at V and 4 bases at J; junction bases unmatched: 4. The V gene's germline CDR1 is SGHAT and CDR2 FQNNGV. CDR3 loop: CASSPTGGYEQYF. For the CDR3, the DNA is TGTGCCAGCAGCCCGACGGGAGGGTACGAGCAGTACTTC.

The rearrangement uses TRBV12-3 or TRBV12-4 and TRBJ2-1; no firm D call. V was clipped by 10 bases and J by 7 bases, with 20 bases between them. This CDR3 comprises 14 residues. The DNA of the CDR3 is TGTGCCACTTGCGACCCGGTGGTCCCAAATGAGCAGTTCTTC. Translating it yields CATCDPVVPNEQFF.

This clonotype was seen repeatedly, ten times or more. The chain couples TRBV4-3 to TRBJ2-7, with D tentatively TRBD2 (5 bases). This CDR3 has 15 residues. V dropped 0 bases and J dropped 3 bases, with 12 bases sitting between them. Germline CDR1 LGHNA, CDR2 YSLEER. CDR3 protein: CASSQELRENYEQYF. CDR3 nucleotides: TGCGCCAGCAGCCAAGAGCTTCGGGAAAACTACGAGCAGTACTTC.

As concerns this clonotype: This clone may be a read error of a much larger clone one base away. The rearrangement uses TRBV25-1 and TRBJ2-6; a possible D gene is TRBD1 (5 bases). This CDR3 spans 16 amino acids. Germline CDR1 and CDR2: MGHDK and SYGVNS. CDR3 region: CASSRVQTTGASVLTF. The CDR3 DNA reads TGTGCCAGCAGCAGGGTTCAAACTACTGGGGCCAGCGTCCTGACTTTC.

Many counts were recorded for this clonotype. V usage is TRBV18 and J usage is TRBJ1-1; no firm D call. CDR1 and CDR2 from the germline V gene are KGHSH and LQKENI. This CDR3 contains 15 residues. V lost 3 bases to trimming and J lost 6 bases, with 17 bases between them. The CDR3 DNA reads TGTGCCAGCTCACCCCTTCGGGTTTCATTCTCTGAAGCTTTCTTT. It encodes CASSPLRVSFSEAFF.

Relative to its sample, this clonotype is medium-sized. The chain is built from TRBV4-2 and TRBJ1-2, with D unclear. The CDR3 has 15 residues. Trimming took 0 bases from V and 2 from J, leaving 10 bases between them. Germline lookup yields CDR1 LGHNA and CDR2 YNFKEQ. CDR3: CASSQDSAKNYGYTF. CDR3 DNA sequence: TGTGCCAGCAGCCAAGACAGCGCCAAAAACTATGGCTACACCTTC.

The chain employs TRBV7-2 and TRBJ2-7; tentative D call: TRBD2 (6 bases). Germline assignment: CDR1 SGHTA and CDR2 FQGNSA. The CDR3 has 14 residues. The V gene lost 5 bases and the J gene lost 4 bases, with 15 bases spanning the gap. CDR3 residues: CASSPSGVRYEQYF. CDR3 DNA sequence: TGTGCCAGCAGCCCCTCGGGGGTAAGGTACGAGCAGTACTTC.

This rearrangement joins TRBV20-1 to TRBJ2-2, with 8 bases matching TRBD2. This CDR3 region has 14 residues. J lost 5 bases, V lost 1 base, and 3 bases had no gene match. Germline V lookup: CDR1 DFQATT, CDR2 SNEGSKA (reference sequence). In nucleotides, the CDR3 is TGCAGTGCTAGAGCGGGAGGGCAGACCGGGGAGCTGTTTTTT. Encoded protein: CSARAGGQTGELFF.

The chain links TRBV20-1 to TRBJ1-5; 7 nucleotides align to TRBD1. This CDR3 spans 14 amino acids. Per germline, CDR1 DFQATT and CDR2 SNEGSKA (reference sequence). V lost 4 bases and J lost 1; bases outside the gene matches: 4. CDR3 sequence (DNA): TGCAGTGCTATCGACAGGGCGAGCAATCAGCCCCAGCATTTT. This gives the protein CSAIDRASNQPQHF.

This clonotype was seen repeatedly, ten times or more. V usage is TRBV7-2 and J usage is TRBJ1-5; D gene ambiguous. The CDR3 totals 14 residues. The V end lost 5 bases, the J end lost 7 bases, and 15 bases lay between the germline ends. Germline CDR1 SGHTA, CDR2 FQGNSA. The CDR3 loop reads CASSPTSSGQPQHF. CDR3 sequence (DNA): TGTGCCAGCAGCCCCACCTCCTCCGGACAGCCCCAGCATTTT.

This clonotype was detected many times. V gene TRBV11-2 combines with J gene TRBJ2-2, with unresolved D. The CDR3 covers 14 residues. V was shortened by 0 bases and J by 6 bases, with 8 bases between the two germline ends. Per the germline V gene, CDR1 is SGHAT and CDR2 is FQNNGV. CDR3 nucleotides: TGTGCCAGCAGCTTAGAGGCCCGAGCCGGGGAGCTGTTTTTT. This encodes CASSLEARAGELFF. Full variable domain (outside the CDR3, taken from reference TRBV11-2 and TRBJ2-2): EAGVAQSPRYKIIEKRQSVAFWCNPISGHATLYWYQQILGQGPKLLIQFQNNGVVDDSQLPKDRFSAERLKGVDSTLKIQPAKLEDSAVYLCASSLEARAGELFFGEGSRLTVL.

This CDR3 reads CASSSRLAYEQYF. DNA of the CDR3: TGTGCCAGCAGTTCTCGACTAGCCTACGAGCAGTACTTC. The V gene is TRBV2, the J gene TRBJ2-7; D is possibly TRBD2 (6 bases). From germline, CDR1 is SNHLY and CDR2 FYNNEI. The CDR3 runs to 13 residues. The V end lost 5 bases, the J end lost 2 bases, and 10 bases lay between the germline ends.

This chain links TRBV12-3 or TRBV12-4 with TRBJ2-3; 9 bases fit TRBD2. The length of the CDR3 is 15 residues. The V and J ends lost 7 bases and 3 bases, in that order; junction bases with no gene match: 8. For the CDR3, the DNA is TGTGCCAGCATCCAGCGGGGGGCCGGTACAGATACGCAGTATTTT. It translates to CASIQRGAGTDTQYF.

This clonotype was seen at least ten times. V gene TRBV6-1 combines with J gene TRBJ2-3; the match to TRBD2 covers 7 bases. This CDR3 has 16 residues. The trim removed 0 bases at V and 2 bases at J, leaving 5 bases unmatched. CDR1 MNHNS and CDR2 SASEGT come from the germline V gene. CDR3 loop: CASSEASSGYTDTQYF. The CDR3 coding sequence is TGTGCCAGCAGTGAAGCATCTAGCGGATACACAGATACGCAGTATTTT.

This chain uses TRBV19 with TRBJ1-5; the match to TRBD1 covers 11 bases. V shed 6 bases, J shed 7 bases, and the junction held 11 bases outside the gene matches. CDR1 and CDR2 (germline): LNHDA, SQIVND (reference sequence). There are 16 residues in the CDR3. CDR3 DNA: TGTGCCAGTAGGCCCGAGGACAGGGGGCTATGGCAGCCCCAGCATTTT. It encodes CASRPEDRGLWQPQHF.

The CDR3 DNA sequence: TGCGCCAGCAGCCAAGACGTGGGGGACAGGGCGCACTACGAGCAGTACTTC. Residues: CASSQDVGDRAHYEQYF. The V and J genes are TRBV4-3 and TRBJ2-7; 9 nucleotides align to TRBD1. Germline loops: CDR1 LGHNA, CDR2 YSLEER. V gave up 0 bases and J gave up 3 bases; unmatched junction bases: 9. The CDR3 covers 17 residues.

This chain links TRBV19 with TRBJ2-2, with a weak D call TRBD2 (6 bases). Per the germline V gene, CDR1 is LNHDA and CDR2 is SQIVND (reference sequence). The CDR3 length is 14 residues. V was shortened by 3 bases and J by 3 bases, with 8 bases between the two germline ends. The DNA for the CDR3 is TGTGCCAGTAGTATGTGGGGGGACACCGGGGAGCTGTTTTTT. Protein: CASSMWGDTGELFF.

This clonotype was counted a few times. V gene TRBV4-3 combines with J gene TRBJ2-2; the D gene is possibly TRBD2 (6 bases). CDR3 length equals 14 residues. Germline values: CDR1 LGHNA, CDR2 YSLEER. V lost 5 bases, J lost 5 bases, and 12 bases lay in between. CDR3 sequence: CASSIAAGTGELFF. CDR3 nucleotide sequence: TGCGCCAGCAGCATAGCGGCGGGGACCGGGGAGCTGTTTTTT.

The table lists this clonotype with many counts. The rearrangement links TRBV15 to TRBJ1-2, with D possibly matching TRBD1 (5 bases). The CDR3 is made up of 17 amino acids. Germline V CDR1 and CDR2: LNHNV, YYDKDF (reference sequence). The V end lost 0 bases, the J end lost 1 base, and 15 bases lay between the germline ends. CDR3 nucleotides: TGTGCCACCAGCAGAGAGAGCCGGAGAAGGGGTAACTATGGCTACACCTTC. It translates to CATSRESRRRGNYGYTF.

The sample holds a few counts of this clonotype. The chain combines TRBV10-2 with TRBJ1-1; D unresolved. The CDR3 runs to 12 residues. The V and J ends lost 6 bases and 1 base respectively, with 6 bases between them. Germline CDR1 reads WSHSY; CDR2 reads SAAADI. The CDR3 region has the DNA TGCGCCAGCAGGACTCCGAACACTGAAGCTTTCTTT. This codes for CASRTPNTEAFF.

This clonotype was seen a few times. This rearrangement joins TRBV12-3 or TRBV12-4 to TRBJ1-2; D gene unclear. This CDR3 comprises 12 residues. Trimming shortened V by 6 bases and J by 1 base, and 6 bases separated the two germline ends. CDR3 residues: CASSNSNYGYTF. The CDR3 DNA reads as TGTGCCAGCAGCAACAGTAACTATGGCTACACCTTC.

This clonotype came up a few times. In DNA, the CDR3 is TGTGCCAGCAGCGCCCGCGGGGAGAGAGGGTATAATTCACCCCTCCACTTT. This gives the protein CASSARGERGYNSPLHF. The chain combines TRBV2 with TRBJ1-6, with D unresolved. There are 17 residues in the CDR3. Germline V gene data show CDR1 as SNHLY and CDR2 as FYNNEI. V lost 6 bases and J 4 bases, leaving 19 bases between the germline ends.

This clonotype was picked up many times. The chain joins TRBV2 to TRBJ1-1; D ambiguous. This CDR3 spans 13 amino acids. Germline V gene lookup returns CDR1 SNHLY and CDR2 FYNNEI. V shed 7 bases and J shed 3 bases, with 12 bases lying between them. DNA for the CDR3: TGTGCCAGCAAAGTTGTCCCTTACACTGAAGCTTTCTTT. It is translated as CASKVVPYTEAFF.